One and the same sample provided the 9 T cell receptor beta chains below, sequenced in a study of OX40 agonist ivuxolimab in advanced cancers. Only in-frame clones appear in the TCRdb table, and some are missing; sequencing was by immunoSEQ multiplex PCR. This sample yields about 79,000 clones, of which approximately 81% are seen a single time; around 4.2% belongs to the top ten. The sample consisted of CD4+ or CD8+ T cells sorted from blood, taken in a trial of the OX40 agonist ivuxolimab. The receptor set was obtained from an adult with an advanced solid tumor such as melanoma, head and neck, liver or kidney cancer.

This clone was counted once. The chain is built from TRBV15 and TRBJ2-5, with D unclear. Gene TRBJ2-7 matches the end of the DNA better, so the J call may be wrong. The CDR3 extends over 16 amino acids. The germline V gene encodes CDR1 LNHNV and CDR2 YYDKDF (reference sequence). CDR3 sequence (DNA): TGTGCCACCAGCAGATACCAGAGCTTGACCTCCTACGAGCAGTACTTC. Amino acids: CATSRYQSLTSYEQYF.

In its sample, this clone was seen a few times. The J gene is TRBJ2-2, the V gene TRBV7-9; D is undetermined. V lost 5 bases, J lost 0 bases, and 13 bases lay in between. This CDR3 has 16 residues. Germline values: CDR1 SEHNR, CDR2 FQNEAQ (reference sequence). CDR3 amino acids: CASSGPGPTNTGELFF. In DNA form, the CDR3 reads TGTGCCAGCAGCGGCCCTGGGCCGACGAACACCGGGGAGCTGTTTTTT.

This clone was seen only a few times. Here the CDR3 reads CASSDQTGNYGYTF. The CDR3 coding sequence is TGTGCCAGCAGTGACCAAACAGGGAACTATGGCTACACCTTC. The genes are TRBV6-1 and TRBJ1-2; D perhaps matches TRBD1 (6 bases). The germline V gene has CDR1 MNHNS and CDR2 SASEGT. CDR3 length: 14 amino acids. V was shortened by 3 bases and J by 2 bases, with 10 bases between the two germline ends.

The rearrangement uses TRBV6-5 and TRBJ2-3; D is possibly TRBD2 (5 bases). The CDR3 extends over 14 amino acids. Between the trimmed V and J ends, which lost 8 bases and 2 bases, there was a span of 14 bases. Germline lookup yields CDR1 MNHEY and CDR2 SVGAGI. CDR3 bases: TGTGCCAGCTCTAATCGCGGGTTCACAGATACGCAGTATTTT. Its translation is CASSNRGFTDTQYF.

This clone came up once. J is TRBJ2-1 and V is TRBV4-3, with 11 bases identical to TRBD2. The CDR3 is 18 amino acids. V trimming: 1 base; J trimming: 9 bases; junction bases outside the gene matches: 14. Germline CDR1 reads LGHNA; CDR2 reads YSLEER. Here the CDR3 reads CASSQVPITSGSHSEQFF. The CDR3, as DNA: TGCGCCAGCAGCCAAGTCCCGATAACTAGCGGGAGCCACTCTGAGCAGTTCTTC.

V and J are TRBV2 and TRBJ1-5, with a weak D call TRBD1 (5 bases). The germline gives CDR1 SNHLY, CDR2 FYNNEI. The CDR3 extends over 14 amino acids. Trimming took off 3 bases at V and 3 bases at J, with 9 bases between the two ends. In nucleotides, the CDR3 is TGTGCCAGCAGTGACAGGGTGATCAATCAGCCCCAGCATTTT. It translates to CASSDRVINQPQHF.

The rearrangement links TRBV27 to TRBJ1-2; the match to TRBD1 covers 10 bases. Unmatched junction bases numbered 4, after V lost 6 bases and J lost 3 bases. The CDR3 consists of 14 residues. CDR1 and CDR2 from the germline V gene are MNHEY and SMNVEV (reference sequence). The CDR3: CASSWTGGDYGYTF. In DNA form, the CDR3 reads TGTGCCAGCAGCTGGACAGGGGGGGACTATGGCTACACCTTC.

The CDR3 region has the DNA TGTGCCAGCAGTGGCGGGGGGAATACCTACAATGAGCAGTTCTTC. Translating gives CASSGGGNTYNEQFF. The chain couples TRBV2 to TRBJ2-1; 8 nucleotides match TRBD2. Germline assignment: CDR1 SNHLY and CDR2 FYNNEI. V lost 4 bases, J lost 2 bases, and 4 bases stayed unmatched. This CDR3 has 15 amino acids.

The J gene is TRBJ2-3, the V gene TRBV7-2, with D unclear. CDR1 SGHTA and CDR2 FQGNSA come from the germline V gene. Deletions cut 2 bases from V and 5 bases from J, with 8 bases between. This CDR3 comprises 13 residues. In DNA, the CDR3 is TGTGCCAGCAGCTTAATACCGGAAGATACGCAGTATTTT. This translates into CASSLIPEDTQYF.